This is a list of T cell receptor beta chains from one sample in a study of shared clonotypes between healthy human individuals. Data came from immunoSEQ multiplex PCR; TCRdb stores just in-frame clones and leaves some out. Of roughly 2.5 million clones listed, 90% to 95% are singletons. The sample consisted of naive CD4+ T cells sorted from blood. The receptors stem from a man younger than 35 in good health. CDR3s include the opening cysteine and the closing phenylalanine or tryptophan. The order of the fields is clone size, D gene, V gene, J gene, CDR3 DNA, CDR3 protein. D genes are given only for firm matches. A row's size may be missing; if present it is once, few, many or a size class.

abundance: .
d_gene: TRBD2
v_gene: TRBV5-1
j_gene: TRBJ2-3
CDR3nt: TGCGCCAGCAGCCCTGTTAGTAGCGGGGGGGCCGGCGATACGCAGTATTTT
CDR3aa: CASSPVSSGGAGDTQYF

abundance: once
d_gene: TRBD1
v_gene: TRBV19
j_gene: TRBJ1-1
CDR3nt: TGTGCCAGTAGTATAACCGGGACAGCGACGAACACTGAAGCTTTCTTT
CDR3aa: CASSITGTATNTEAFF

abundance: once
d_gene: .
v_gene: TRBV10-1
j_gene: TRBJ2-3
CDR3nt: TGCGCCAGCAGTCCTAACCCGACATTATCCACAGATACGCAGTATTTT
CDR3aa: CASSPNPTLSTDTQYF

abundance: .
d_gene: .
v_gene: TRBV28
j_gene: TRBJ2-7
CDR3nt: TGTGCCAGCAGATCAATCAGGGGGGGCGAGCAGTACTTC
CDR3aa: CASRSIRGGEQYF

abundance: .
d_gene: TRBD1
v_gene: TRBV28
j_gene: TRBJ1-5
CDR3nt: TGTGCCAGCAGATACAGGGGGGGTATCAATCAGCCCCAGCATTTT
CDR3aa: CASRYRGGINQPQHF

abundance: .
d_gene: .
v_gene: TRBV18
j_gene: TRBJ1-1
CDR3nt: TGTGCCAGCTCACCACGGATGAAAGGGGCCAACACTGAAGCTTTCTTT
CDR3aa: CASSPRMKGANTEAFF

abundance: .
d_gene: .
v_gene: TRBV6-5
j_gene: TRBJ2-2
CDR3nt: TGTGCCAGCAGTTTCGCAGGGGAGCTGTTTTTT
CDR3aa: CASSFAGELFF

abundance: .
d_gene: .
v_gene: TRBV7-3
j_gene: TRBJ2-7
CDR3nt: TGTGCCAGCAGCTTAAACCCCGGGACGGGCTACGAGCAGTACTTC
CDR3aa: CASSLNPGTGYEQYF

abundance: .
d_gene: .
v_gene: TRBV7-2
j_gene: TRBJ1-1
CDR3nt: TGTGCCAGCAGTGGACAGCGAATCAACACTGAAGCTTTCTTT
CDR3aa: CASSGQRINTEAFF

abundance: .
d_gene: .
v_gene: TRBV19
j_gene: TRBJ1-6
CDR3nt: TGTGCCAGTAGTATAGATTTTCAGGGAAATTCACCCCTCCACTTT
CDR3aa: CASSIDFQGNSPLHF

abundance: .
d_gene: TRBD2
v_gene: TRBV9
j_gene: TRBJ2-2
CDR3nt: TGTGCCAGCAGCATCAGCGGGGACACCGGGGAGCTGTTTTTT
CDR3aa: CASSISGDTGELFF

abundance: .
d_gene: TRBD2
v_gene: TRBV5-1
j_gene: TRBJ2-3
CDR3nt: TGCGCCAGCCTTCTAGCGGGGGACACAGATACGCAGTATTTT
CDR3aa: CASLLAGDTDTQYF

abundance: .
d_gene: TRBD1
v_gene: TRBV5-1
j_gene: TRBJ2-1
CDR3nt: TGCGCCAGCAGCTTGTACGGGACAGACTACAATGAGCAGTTCTTC
CDR3aa: CASSLYGTDYNEQFF

abundance: .
d_gene: .
v_gene: TRBV7-2
j_gene: TRBJ2-7
CDR3nt: TGTGCCAGCACCATCCGAGGGCCATCGGACGAGCAGTACTTC
CDR3aa: CASTIRGPSDEQYF

abundance: .
d_gene: TRBD2
v_gene: TRBV29-1
j_gene: TRBJ2-5
CDR3nt: TGCAGCGTGGGGGCTAGCGGGAGGGGAGAGACCCAGTACTTC
CDR3aa: CSVGASGRGETQYF

abundance: .
d_gene: .
v_gene: TRBV7-9
j_gene: TRBJ2-5
CDR3nt: TGTGCCAGCAGCTTAGAATACCACCAAGAGACCCAGTACTTC
CDR3aa: CASSLEYHQETQYF